This TCR beta chain was profiled in a study of metastatic and nonmetastatic thyroid tumors. On the study more broadly: Repertoires were compared across blood and tumor or nodule tissue from malignant and benign thyroid patients.

The sample holds many counts of this clone. V lost 1 base to trimming and J lost 2 bases, with 5 bases between them. Germline V gives CDR1 KGHSH, CDR2 LQKENI. The CDR3 is 13 amino acids. Thyroid surgery was performed in patients who had received no treatment beforehand. In the authors' workflow: The authors used CDR3 differences across clinicopathological groups to build a distant-metastasis classifier for papillary thyroid cancer. TCRdb used MiXCR to call clones anew from the PCR reads. TCRdb assigned the V and J calls; the authors' analysis was not used. This sample has some 28,000 clones; less than 25% occur once, and the top ten carry under 2.5%.

V is TRBV18 and J is TRBJ2-5; no firm D call. The sequenced material came from blood. The sequence was collected from a female donor with papillary thyroid cancer or a benign thyroid nodule (not recorded which). Some clones in this sample may be carry-over from other donors' samples. As DNA, the CDR3 is TGTGCCAGCTCACCACGGGAACAAGAGACCCAGTACTTC. Translated, it gives CASSPREQETQYF.